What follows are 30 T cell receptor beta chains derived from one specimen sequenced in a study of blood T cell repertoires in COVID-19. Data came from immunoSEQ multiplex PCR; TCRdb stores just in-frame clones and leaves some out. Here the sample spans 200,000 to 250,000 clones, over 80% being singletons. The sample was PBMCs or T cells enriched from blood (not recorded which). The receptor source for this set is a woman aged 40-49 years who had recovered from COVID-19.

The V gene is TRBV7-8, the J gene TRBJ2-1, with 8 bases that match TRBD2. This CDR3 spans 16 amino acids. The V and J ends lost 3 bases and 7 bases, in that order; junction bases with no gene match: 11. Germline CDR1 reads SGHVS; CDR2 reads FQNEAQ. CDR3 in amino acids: CASSFRLAGKSNEQFF. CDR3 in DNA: TGTGCCAGCAGCTTTCGCCTAGCGGGTAAGTCGAATGAGCAGTTCTTC.

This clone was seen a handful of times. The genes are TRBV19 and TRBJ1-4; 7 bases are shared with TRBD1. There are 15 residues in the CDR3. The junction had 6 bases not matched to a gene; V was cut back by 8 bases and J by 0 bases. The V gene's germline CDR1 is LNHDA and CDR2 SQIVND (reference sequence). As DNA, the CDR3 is TGTGCCAGTTGCACAGGGGCCACAACTAATGAAAAACTGTTTTTT. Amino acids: CASCTGATTNEKLFF.

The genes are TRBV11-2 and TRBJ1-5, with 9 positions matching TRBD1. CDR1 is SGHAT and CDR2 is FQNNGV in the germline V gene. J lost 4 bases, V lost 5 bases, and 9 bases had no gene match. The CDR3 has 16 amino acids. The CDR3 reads CASSPVWTGDNQPQHF. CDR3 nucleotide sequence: TGTGCCAGCAGCCCCGTTTGGACAGGGGATAATCAGCCCCAGCATTTT.

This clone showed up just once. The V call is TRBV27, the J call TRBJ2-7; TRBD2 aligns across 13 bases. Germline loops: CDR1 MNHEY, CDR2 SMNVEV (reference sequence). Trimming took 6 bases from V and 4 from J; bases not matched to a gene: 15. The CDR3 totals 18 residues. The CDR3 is CASSRTSGSGVGVYEQYV. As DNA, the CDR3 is TGTGCCAGCAGCCGGACTAGCGGGAGTGGGGTTGGTGTGTACGAGCAGTACGTC.

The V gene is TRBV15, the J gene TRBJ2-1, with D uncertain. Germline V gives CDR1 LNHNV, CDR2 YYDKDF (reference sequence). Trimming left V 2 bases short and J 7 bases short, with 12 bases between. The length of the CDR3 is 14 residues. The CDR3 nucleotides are TGTGCCACCAGCAGACTTCCAGCGTCTAATGAGCAGTTCTTC. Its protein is CATSRLPASNEQFF.

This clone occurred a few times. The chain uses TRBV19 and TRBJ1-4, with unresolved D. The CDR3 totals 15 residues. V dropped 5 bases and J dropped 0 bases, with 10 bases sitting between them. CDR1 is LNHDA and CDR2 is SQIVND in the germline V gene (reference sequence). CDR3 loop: CASSPDTATNEKLFF. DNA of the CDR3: TGTGCCAGTAGTCCCGACACTGCAACTAATGAAAAACTGTTTTTT.

DNA of the CDR3: TGTGCCAGCTCACAACTGGAGGGAATGAGGGGCACTGAAGCTTTCTTT. This translates into CASSQLEGMRGTEAFF. The chain is built from TRBV18 and TRBJ1-1, with a weak D call TRBD1 (5 bases). The germline CDR1 and CDR2 sequences are KGHSH and LQKENI. The CDR3 is 16 amino acids. V gave up 4 bases and J gave up 4 bases, with 19 bases separating them.

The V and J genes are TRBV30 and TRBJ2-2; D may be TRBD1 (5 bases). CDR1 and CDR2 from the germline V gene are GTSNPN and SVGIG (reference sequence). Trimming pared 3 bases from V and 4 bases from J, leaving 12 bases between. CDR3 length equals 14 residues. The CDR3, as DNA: TGTGCCTGGAGGCTAGGGGAAGTCACCGGGGAGCTGTTTTTT. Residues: CAWRLGEVTGELFF.

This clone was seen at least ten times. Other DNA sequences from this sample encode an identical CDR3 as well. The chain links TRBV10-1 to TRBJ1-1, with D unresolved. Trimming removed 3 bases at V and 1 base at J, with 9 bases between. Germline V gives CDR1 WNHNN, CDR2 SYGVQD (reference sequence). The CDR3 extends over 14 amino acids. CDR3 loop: CASSENSGNTEAFF. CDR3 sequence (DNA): TGCGCCAGCAGTGAAAATTCGGGGAACACTGAAGCTTTCTTT.

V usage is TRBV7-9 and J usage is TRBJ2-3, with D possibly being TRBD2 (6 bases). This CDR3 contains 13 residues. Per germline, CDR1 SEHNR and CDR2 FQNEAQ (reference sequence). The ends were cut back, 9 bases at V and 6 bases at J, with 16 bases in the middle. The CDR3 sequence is CASGGLAGDTQYF. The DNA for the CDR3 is TGTGCCAGTGGGGGGTTAGCCGGGGATACGCAGTATTTT.

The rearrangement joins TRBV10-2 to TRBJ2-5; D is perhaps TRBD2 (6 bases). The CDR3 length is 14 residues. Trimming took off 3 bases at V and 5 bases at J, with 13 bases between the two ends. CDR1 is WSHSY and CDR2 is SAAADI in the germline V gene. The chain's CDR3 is CASSDASGGETQYF. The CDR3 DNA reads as TGCGCCAGCAGTGATGCGAGTGGGGGGGAGACCCAGTACTTC.

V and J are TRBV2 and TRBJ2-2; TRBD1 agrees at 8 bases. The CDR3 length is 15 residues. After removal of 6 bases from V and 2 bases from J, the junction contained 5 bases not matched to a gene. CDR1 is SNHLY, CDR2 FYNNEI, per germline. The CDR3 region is CASSGTGSNTGELFF. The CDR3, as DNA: TGTGCCAGCAGCGGGACAGGCAGCAACACCGGGGAGCTGTTTTTT.

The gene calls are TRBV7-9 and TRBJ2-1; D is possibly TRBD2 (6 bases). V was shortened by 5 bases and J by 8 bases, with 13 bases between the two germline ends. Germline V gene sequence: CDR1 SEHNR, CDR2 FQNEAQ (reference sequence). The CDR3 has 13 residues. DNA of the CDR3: TGTGCCAGCAGCCCGCGGACTATTTATGAGCAGTTCTTC. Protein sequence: CASSPRTIYEQFF.

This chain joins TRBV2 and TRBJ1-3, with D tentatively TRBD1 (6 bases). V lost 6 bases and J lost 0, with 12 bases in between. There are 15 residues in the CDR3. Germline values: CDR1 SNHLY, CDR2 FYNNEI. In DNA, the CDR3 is TGTGCCAGCAGGCCGGACAGTAGCTCTGGAAACACCATATATTTT. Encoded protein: CASRPDSSSGNTIYF.

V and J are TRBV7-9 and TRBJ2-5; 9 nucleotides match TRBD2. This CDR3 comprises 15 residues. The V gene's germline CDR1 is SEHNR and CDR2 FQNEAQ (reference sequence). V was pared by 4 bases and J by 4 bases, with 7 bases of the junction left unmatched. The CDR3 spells CASSWAGGDRETQYF. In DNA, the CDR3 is TGTGCCAGCAGCTGGGCGGGAGGGGATAGAGAGACCCAGTACTTC.

The CDR3 reads CASSPRTSGRGGRETQYF. Here the CDR3 DNA reads TGTGCCAGCAGCCCGAGGACTAGCGGGAGGGGAGGAAGAGAGACCCAGTACTTC. The V gene is TRBV7-9, the J gene TRBJ2-5; TRBD2 aligns across 15 bases. The junction had 11 bases not matched to a gene; V was cut back by 5 bases and J by 4 bases. This CDR3 contains 18 residues. Germline V gene sequence: CDR1 SEHNR, CDR2 FQNEAQ (reference sequence).

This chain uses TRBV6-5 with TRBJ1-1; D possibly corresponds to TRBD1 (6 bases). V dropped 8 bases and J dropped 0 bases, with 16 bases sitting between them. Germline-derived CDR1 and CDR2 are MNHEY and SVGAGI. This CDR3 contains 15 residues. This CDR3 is CASPGTNLMNTEAFF. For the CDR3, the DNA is TGTGCCAGCCCCGGGACAAATTTGATGAACACTGAAGCTTTCTTT.

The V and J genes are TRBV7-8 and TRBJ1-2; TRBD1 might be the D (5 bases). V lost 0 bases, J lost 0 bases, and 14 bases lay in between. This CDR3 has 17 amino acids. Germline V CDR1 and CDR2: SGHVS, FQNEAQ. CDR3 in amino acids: CASSLAREGRPNYGYTF. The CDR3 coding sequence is TGTGCCAGCAGCTTAGCGCGGGAGGGGCGACCTAACTATGGCTACACCTTC. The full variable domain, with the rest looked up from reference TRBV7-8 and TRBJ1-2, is GAGVSQSPRYKVAKRGQDVALRCDPISGHVSLFWYQQALGQGPEFLTYFQNEAQLDKSGLPSDRFFAERPEGSVSTLKIQRTQQEDSAVYLCASSLAREGRPNYGYTFGSGTRLTVV.

CDR3 coding DNA: TGTGCCAGCAGCCGGGACAGGGGTTTCTACGAGCAGTACTTC. This sequence encodes CASSRDRGFYEQYF. V usage is TRBV7-6 and J usage is TRBJ2-7; 10 bases map to TRBD1. The CDR3 runs 14 residues. The germline V gene encodes CDR1 SGHVS and CDR2 FNYEAQ. With 5 bases clipped from V and 3 bases from J, the junction kept 4 bases outside the gene matches. Based on the CDR3 plus reference TRBV7-6 and TRBJ2-7, the full variable domain is GAGVSQSPRYKVTKRGQDVALRCDPISGHVSLYWYRQALGQGPEFLTYFNYEAQQDKSGLPNDRFSAERPEGSISTLTIQRTEQRDSAMYRCASSRDRGFYEQYFGPGTRLTVT.

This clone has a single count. The CDR3 DNA sequence: TGTGCCTGGAGCCGACAACTGAACACTGAAGCTTTCTTT. Translation: CAWSRQLNTEAFF. The chain links TRBV30 to TRBJ1-1; unclear D gene. Germline V CDR1 and CDR2: GTSNPN, SVGIG (reference sequence). V dropped 3 bases and J dropped 0 bases, with 8 bases sitting between them. The CDR3 consists of 13 residues.

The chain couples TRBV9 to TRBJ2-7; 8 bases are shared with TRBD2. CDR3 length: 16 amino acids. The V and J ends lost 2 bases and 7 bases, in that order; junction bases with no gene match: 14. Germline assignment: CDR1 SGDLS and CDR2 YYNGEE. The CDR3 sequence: CASSVSGSGGPQEQYF. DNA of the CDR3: TGTGCCAGCAGCGTCAGCGGGTCGGGAGGGCCTCAAGAGCAGTACTTC.

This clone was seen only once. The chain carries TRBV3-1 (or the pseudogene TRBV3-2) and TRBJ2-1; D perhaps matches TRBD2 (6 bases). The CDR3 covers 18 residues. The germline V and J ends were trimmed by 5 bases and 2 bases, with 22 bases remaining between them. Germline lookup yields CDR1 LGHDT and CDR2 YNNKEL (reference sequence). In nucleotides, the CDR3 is TGTGCCAGCAGCTTGCTTAGCGGTGGCGGAGCCCCCTACAATGAGCAGTTCTTC. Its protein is CASSLLSGGGAPYNEQFF.

CDR3 loop: CASSPYRGPGDGYTF. As DNA, the CDR3 is TGTGCCAGCTCACCTTACAGGGGGCCGGGCGATGGCTACACCTTC. The chain couples TRBV18 to TRBJ1-2; TRBD1 matches 9 bases. CDR3 size: 15 residues. V shed 3 bases and J 6 bases; nucleotides not matched to a gene: 8. The V gene's germline CDR1 is KGHSH and CDR2 LQKENI.

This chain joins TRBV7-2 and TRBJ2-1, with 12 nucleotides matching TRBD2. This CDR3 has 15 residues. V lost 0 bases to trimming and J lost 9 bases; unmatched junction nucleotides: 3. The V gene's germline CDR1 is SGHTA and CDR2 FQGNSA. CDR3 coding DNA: TGTGCCAGCAGCTTAGCGGCTAGCGGGAGGGTTGAGCAGTTCTTC. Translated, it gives CASSLAASGRVEQFF.

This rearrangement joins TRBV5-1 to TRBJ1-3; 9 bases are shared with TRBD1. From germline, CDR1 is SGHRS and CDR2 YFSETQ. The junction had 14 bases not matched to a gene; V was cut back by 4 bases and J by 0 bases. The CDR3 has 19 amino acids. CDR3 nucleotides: TGCGCCAGCAGCAACTCGGCGGGGACAGGGACACTCTCTGGAAACACCATATATTTT. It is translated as CASSNSAGTGTLSGNTIYF.

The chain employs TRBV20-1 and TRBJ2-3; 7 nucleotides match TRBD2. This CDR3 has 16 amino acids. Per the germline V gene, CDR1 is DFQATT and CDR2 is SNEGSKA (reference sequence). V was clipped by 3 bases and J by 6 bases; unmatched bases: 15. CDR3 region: CSASGAGVGYTDTQYF. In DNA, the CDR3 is TGCAGTGCTAGTGGGGCGGGAGTAGGTTACACGGATACGCAGTATTTT.

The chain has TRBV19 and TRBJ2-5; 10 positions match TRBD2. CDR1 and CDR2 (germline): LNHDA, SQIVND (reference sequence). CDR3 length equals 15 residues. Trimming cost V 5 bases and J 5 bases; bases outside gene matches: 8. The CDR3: CASSPSGRARETQYF. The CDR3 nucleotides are TGTGCCAGTAGTCCGAGCGGGAGGGCGAGGGAGACCCAGTACTTC.

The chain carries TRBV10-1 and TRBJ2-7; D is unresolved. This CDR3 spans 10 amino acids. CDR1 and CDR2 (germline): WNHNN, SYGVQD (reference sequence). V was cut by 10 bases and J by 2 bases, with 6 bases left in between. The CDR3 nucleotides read TGCGCCACCCTACCCTACGAGCAGTACTTC. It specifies CATLPYEQYF.

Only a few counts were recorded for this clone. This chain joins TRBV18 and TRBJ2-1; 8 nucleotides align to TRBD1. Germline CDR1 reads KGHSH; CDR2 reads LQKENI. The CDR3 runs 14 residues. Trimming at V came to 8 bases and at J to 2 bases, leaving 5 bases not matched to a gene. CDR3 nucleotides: TGTGCCAGCGACGACAGGGGTACCTACAATGAGCAGTTCTTC. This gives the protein CASDDRGTYNEQFF. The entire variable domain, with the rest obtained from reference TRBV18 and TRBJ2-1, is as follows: NAGVMQNPRHLVRRRGQEARLRCSPMKGHSHVYWYRQLPEEGLKFMVYLQKENIIDESGMPKERFSAEFPKEGPSILRIQQVVRGDSAAYFCASDDRGTYNEQFFGPGTRLTVL.

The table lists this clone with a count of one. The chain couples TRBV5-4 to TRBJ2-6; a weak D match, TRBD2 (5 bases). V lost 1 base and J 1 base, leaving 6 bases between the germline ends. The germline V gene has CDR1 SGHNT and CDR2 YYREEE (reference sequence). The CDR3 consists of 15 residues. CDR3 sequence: CASSLSGSGANVLTF. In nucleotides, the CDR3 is TGTGCCAGCAGCTTGTCGGGGTCTGGGGCCAACGTCCTGACTTTC. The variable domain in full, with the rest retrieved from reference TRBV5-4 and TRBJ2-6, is ETGVTQSPTHLIKTRGQQVTLRCSSQSGHNTVSWYQQALGQGPQFIFQYYREEENGRGNFPPRFSGLQFPNYSSELNVNALELDDSALYLCASSLSGSGANVLTFGAGSRLTVL.